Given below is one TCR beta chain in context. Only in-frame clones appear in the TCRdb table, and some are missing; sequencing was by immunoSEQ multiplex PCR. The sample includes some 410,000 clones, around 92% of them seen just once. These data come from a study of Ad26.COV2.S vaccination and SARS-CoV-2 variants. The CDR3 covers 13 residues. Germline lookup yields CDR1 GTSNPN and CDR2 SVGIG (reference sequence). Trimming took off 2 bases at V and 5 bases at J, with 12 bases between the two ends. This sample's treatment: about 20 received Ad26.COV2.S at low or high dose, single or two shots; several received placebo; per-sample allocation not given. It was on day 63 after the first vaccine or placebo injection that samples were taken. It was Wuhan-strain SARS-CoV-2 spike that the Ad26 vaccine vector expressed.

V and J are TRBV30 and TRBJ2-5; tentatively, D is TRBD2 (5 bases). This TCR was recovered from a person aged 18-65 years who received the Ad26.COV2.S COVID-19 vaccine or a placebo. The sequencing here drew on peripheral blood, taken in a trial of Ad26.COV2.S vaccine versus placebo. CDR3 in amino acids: CAWSPGFGETQYF. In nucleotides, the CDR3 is TGTGCCTGGAGTCCGGGGTTCGGGGAGACCCAGTACTTC. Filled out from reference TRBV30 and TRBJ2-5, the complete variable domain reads SQTIHQWPATLVQPVGSPLSLECTVEGTSNPNLYWYRQAAGRGLQLLFYSVGIGQISSEVPQNLSASRPQDRQFILSSKKLLLSDSGFYLCAWSPGFGETQYFGPGTRLLVL.